These 10 T cell receptor beta chains share one sample of origin, sequenced in a study of Graves' ophthalmopathy and Graves' hyperthyroidism. RNA transcripts were the source from which TCR beta CDR3 regions were amplified. RT-PCR with HTBI primers came first, then second-round multiplex PCR. TCRdb called the multiplex PCR reads again in MiXCR, with one record for every CDR3 protein. The profile covers 660,000 or so distinct CDR3 sequences, with just over 40% appearing a single time and over 2.5% taken by the ten largest. The sequenced material came from peripheral blood. The receptor source for this set is an adult man with Graves' ophthalmopathy.

This clonotype was observed at least ten times. The chain employs TRBV7-9 and TRBJ2-7; possibly TRBD1 for D (5 bases). CDR3 length equals 13 residues. Germline assignment: CDR1 SEHNR and CDR2 FQNEAQ (reference sequence). V gave up 2 bases and J gave up 7 bases, with 12 bases separating them. The CDR3 loop reads CASSLQGFSEQYF. The CDR3 DNA reads as TGTGCCAGCAGCTTACAGGGTTTTTCGGAGCAGTACTTC.

This clonotype was detected ten times or more. The genes are TRBV15 and TRBJ2-7; 13 bases fit TRBD2. CDR3 length: 14 residues. The V segment lost 11 bases and the J segment 5 bases; nucleotides outside the gene matches: 9. From germline, CDR1 is LNHNV and CDR2 YYDKDF (reference sequence). The CDR3 protein is CAVRTSGRVHEQYF. In nucleotides, the CDR3 is TGTGCCGTGAGGACTAGCGGGAGAGTTCACGAGCAGTACTTC.

The rearrangement uses TRBV12-3 or TRBV12-4 and TRBJ2-4; 7 nucleotides align to TRBD1. The CDR3 totals 16 residues. V lost 5 bases to trimming and J lost 4 bases; unmatched junction nucleotides: 11. The DNA for the CDR3 is TGTGCCAGCAGTCCTCACGCCCGACAGGGTAAAAACATTCAGTACTTC. This encodes CASSPHARQGKNIQYF.

The chain carries TRBV7-3 and TRBJ1-5; tentatively, D is TRBD1 (5 bases). V was cut by 11 bases and J by 5 bases, with 19 bases left in between. This CDR3 region has 14 residues. Per germline, CDR1 SGHTA and CDR2 FQGTGA. CDR3 in amino acids: CAWSVGQGYQPQHF. The CDR3 nucleotides are TGTGCCTGGAGTGTAGGGCAGGGATATCAGCCCCAGCATTTT.

The chain employs TRBV2 and TRBJ2-5; 9 bases are a match to TRBD2. Per germline, CDR1 SNHLY and CDR2 FYNNEI. This CDR3 is 15 amino acids long. Trimming cost V 6 bases and J 2 bases; bases outside gene matches: 7. For the CDR3, the DNA is TGTGCCAGCAGGTCGGGGAGCGGGGGGCAAGAGACCCAGTACTTC. Translating it yields CASRSGSGGQETQYF.

This clonotype was seen just once. The J gene is TRBJ1-5, the V gene TRBV24-1; D is unresolved. CDR1 is KGHDR and CDR2 is SFDVKD in the germline V gene. This CDR3 region has 16 residues. The V gene lost 9 bases and the J gene lost 11 bases, with 28 bases spanning the gap. The chain's CDR3 is CATHTVRRSSQETQHF. The CDR3 coding sequence is TGTGCCACCCATACAGTGCGGCGGAGTAGTCAAGAGACCCAGCATTTT.

This clonotype appeared many times. The CDR3: CASSHSRGFEQYF. The CDR3 DNA reads TGTGCCAGCAGCCACAGCCGAGGTTTCGAGCAGTACTTC. This chain connects TRBV10-3 to TRBJ2-7; no clear D. The CDR3 extends over 13 amino acids. Trimming removed 10 bases from V and 6 bases from J, with 19 bases in between. Germline loops: CDR1 ENHRY, CDR2 SYGVKD.

This clonotype was seen many times. The V call is TRBV11-3, the J call TRBJ2-7, with D unresolved. Per germline, CDR1 SGHNT and CDR2 YENEEA. The CDR3 runs 15 residues. The V and J ends lost 0 bases and 3 bases respectively, with 12 bases between them. CDR3: CASSLDLGQHYEQYF. The CDR3 bases are TGTGCCAGCAGCTTAGATCTAGGGCAGCACTACGAGCAGTACTTC.

The chain recombines TRBV20-1 with TRBJ2-2; the match to TRBD2 covers 10 bases. V gave up 4 bases and J gave up 7 bases; unmatched junction bases: 6. Germline V gives CDR1 DFQATT, CDR2 SNEGSKA (reference sequence). CDR3 size: 14 residues. The CDR3 nucleotides are TGCAGTGCTATGAGCGGGGGGGCAAGCGGGGAGCTGTTTTTT. This gives the protein CSAMSGGASGELFF.

The chain combines TRBV7-9 with TRBJ2-7; tentatively, D is TRBD1 (6 bases). The CDR3 is made up of 13 amino acids. V lost 4 bases to trimming and J lost 6 bases, with 13 bases between them. Germline V gene data show CDR1 as SEHNR and CDR2 as FQNEAQ (reference sequence). This CDR3 is CASSSPRGREQYF. Here the CDR3 DNA reads TGTGCCAGCAGCTCCCCCAGGGGCCGCGAGCAGTACTTC. The whole variable domain, filled in from reference TRBV7-9 and TRBJ2-7, reads DTGVSQNPRHKITKRGQNVTFRCDPISEHNRLYWYRQTLGQGPEFLTYFQNEAQLEKSRLLSDRFSAERPKGSFSTLEIQRTEQGDSAMYLCASSSPRGREQYFGPGTRLTVT.